The TCR beta chain under discussion was sequenced for a study of T cells after yellow fever vaccination. Overall study: SMART-Seq v4 Ultra Low Input prepared libraries from low-cell fractions.

This clonotype came up a few times. One junction end does not reproduce the germline sequence, and a read error may be involved. 5'RACE template switching added a universal primer site and UMIs to TCR cDNA. TCRdb used MiXCR to reprocess the 5' RACE reads, holding one entry per CDR3 protein. Of roughly 500,000 distinct CDR3 sequences in the sample, around 21% were seen once. The receptor was derived from a man younger than 40 who received the YFV17D yellow fever vaccine. The sequencing used PBMCs, collected 15 days after the yellow fever booster vaccination.

In nucleotides, the CDR3 is TGTGCCACCAGAAGAGACCTGTCCAGCTCCTACAATGAGCAGTTCTTC. It specifies CATRRDLSSSYNEQFF. The rearrangement uses TRBV15 and TRBJ2-1; unclear D gene. Germline CDR1 LNHNV, CDR2 YYDKDF (reference sequence). There are 16 residues in the CDR3.